Shown below are 27 T cell receptor beta chains from a single sample sequenced in a study of OX40 agonist ivuxolimab in advanced cancers. Assay used: immunoSEQ multiplex PCR; TCRdb lists only in-frame clones, some missing. The data contain tens of thousands of clones, about 94% of them singletons. The material sequenced was CD4+ or CD8+ T cells sorted from blood, taken in a trial of the OX40 agonist ivuxolimab. These receptors came from an adult with an advanced solid tumor such as melanoma, head and neck, liver or kidney cancer.

The chain joins TRBV12-5 to TRBJ2-3; D unclear. CDR1 and CDR2 from the germline V gene are LGHNT and FRNRAP. Trimming cost V 0 bases and J 6 bases, with 7 bases left between them. The CDR3 is 13 residues long. The CDR3: CASGLVPYDTQYF. The CDR3 nucleotides are TGTGCTAGTGGTTTGGTACCGTACGATACGCAGTATTTT. The full variable domain, its missing parts supplied by reference TRBV12-5 and TRBJ2-3, is DARVTQTPRHKVTEMGQEVTMRCQPILGHNTVFWYRQTMMQGLELLAYFRNRAPLDDSGMPKDRFSAEMPDATLATLKIQPSEPRDSAVYFCASGLVPYDTQYFGPGTRLTVL.

The V and J genes are TRBV7-2 and TRBJ2-3; 7 bases are a match to TRBD2. The CDR3 length is 16 residues. The V gene end was trimmed by 3 bases and the J gene end by 0 bases; junction bases not matched to a gene: 6. The germline CDR1 and CDR2 sequences are SGHTA and FQGNSA. The CDR3 region is CASSLVVAGSTDTQYF. The CDR3 DNA reads TGTGCCAGCAGCTTGGTTGTAGCGGGTAGCACAGATACGCAGTATTTT.

The chain recombines TRBV4-3 with TRBJ2-3, with 15 bases identical to TRBD2. The CDR3 sequence is 17 residues long. J gave up 2 bases and V 4 bases, and 4 bases lay outside the gene matches. From germline, CDR1 is LGHNA and CDR2 YSLEER. As DNA, the CDR3 is TGCGCCAGCAGCCCGGGACTAGCGGGAGGTTCCACAGATACGCAGTATTTT. It yields the protein CASSPGLAGGSTDTQYF.

V usage is TRBV29-1 and J usage is TRBJ2-1; 8 bases match TRBD1. Germline CDR1 reads SQVTM; CDR2 reads ANQGSEA. V was clipped by 8 bases and J by 4 bases; unmatched bases: 7. This CDR3 has 13 amino acids. CDR3 sequence: CSIWTGLYNEQFF. Written as DNA, the CDR3 is TGCAGCATATGGACAGGGTTATACAATGAGCAGTTCTTC.

This clone has a single count. The chain has TRBV29-1 and TRBJ2-7, with TRBD1 identical over 8 bases. This CDR3 contains 12 residues. J was trimmed by 3 bases and V by 4 bases; bases with no gene match: 2. CDR1 and CDR2 from the germline V gene are SQVTM and ANQGSEA. CDR3 in DNA: TGCAGCGTTGTTGACAGGGGCTACGAGCAGTACTTC. Protein product: CSVVDRGYEQYF.

The chain has TRBV19 and TRBJ2-7, with 11 bases fitting TRBD2. V gave up 5 bases and J gave up 3 bases; unmatched junction bases: 12. This CDR3 is 17 amino acids long. Germline assignment: CDR1 LNHDA and CDR2 SQIVND (reference sequence). This CDR3 is CASSASLGLAGLYEQYF. CDR3 nucleotide sequence: TGTGCCAGTAGTGCTTCCCTCGGACTAGCGGGCCTCTACGAGCAGTACTTC.

The chain carries TRBV4-3 and TRBJ2-7, with D hard to call. Deletions cut 3 bases from V and 2 bases from J, with 11 bases between. This CDR3 spans 14 amino acids. CDR1 is LGHNA, CDR2 YSLEER, per germline. CDR3 in amino acids: CASSQDRGAYEQYF. The CDR3 DNA reads TGCGCCAGCAGCCAGGATCGTGGGGCCTACGAGCAGTACTTC.

This chain uses TRBV7-2 with TRBJ2-7; 10 bases fit TRBD1. The V segment lost 5 bases and the J segment 2 bases; nucleotides outside the gene matches: 3. This CDR3 region has 14 residues. In germline, CDR1 is SGHTA, CDR2 FQGNSA. CDR3 DNA sequence: TGTGCCAGCAGCCTCGGACAGGGGGCCTACGAGCAGTACTTC. Encoded protein: CASSLGQGAYEQYF.

CDR3 nucleotide sequence: TGTGCCAGCAGCGTAGTGACCGGGGAAACCGGGGAGCTGTTTTTT. Translation: CASSVVTGETGELFF. The chain employs TRBV9 and TRBJ2-2; D might be TRBD2 (5 bases). CDR1 and CDR2 from the germline V gene are SGDLS and YYNGEE. Trimming took 0 bases from V and 5 from J, leaving 11 bases between them. This CDR3 is built from 15 residues.

The chain recombines TRBV4-3 with TRBJ2-1; 7 bases align to TRBD2. The CDR3 totals 15 residues. Germline V gene lookup returns CDR1 LGHNA and CDR2 YSLEER. The V and J ends lost 3 bases and 3 bases, in that order; junction bases with no gene match: 5. CDR3 coding DNA: TGCGCCAGCAGCCACTCGAGCGGGATCTACAATGAGCAGTTCTTC. It yields the protein CASSHSSGIYNEQFF.

This clone was detected only once. The V call is TRBV11-2, the J call TRBJ2-5; 10 nucleotides agree with TRBD2. The ends lost 5 bases at V and 2 bases at J; junction bases unmatched: 2. Germline CDR1 SGHAT, CDR2 FQNNGV. The CDR3 contains 14 residues. This chain's CDR3 is CASSELAGQETQYF. DNA for the CDR3: TGTGCCAGCAGCGAACTAGCGGGGCAAGAGACCCAGTACTTC. Based on the CDR3 plus reference TRBV11-2 and TRBJ2-5, the full variable domain is EAGVAQSPRYKIIEKRQSVAFWCNPISGHATLYWYQQILGQGPKLLIQFQNNGVVDDSQLPKDRFSAERLKGVDSTLKIQPAKLEDSAVYLCASSELAGQETQYFGPGTRLLVL.

The V and J genes are TRBV30 and TRBJ1-2; maybe TRBD1 (5 bases). Trimming removed 4 bases from V and 6 bases from J, with 18 bases in between. This CDR3 has 14 amino acids. CDR1 and CDR2 (germline): GTSNPN, SVGIG (reference sequence). The CDR3 bases are TGTGCCTGGAACCGGGACTACGAAAAGGATGGCTACACCTTC. It is translated as CAWNRDYEKDGYTF.

V and J are TRBV28 and TRBJ2-7; D might be TRBD1 (5 bases). Trimming stripped 0 bases from V and 12 bases from J, with 12 bases between. The CDR3 runs 12 residues. Germline lookup yields CDR1 MDHEN and CDR2 SYDVKM. The CDR3 coding sequence is TGTGCCAGCAGTTTATGGGGGCAGGGCCCGTACTTC. This translates into CASSLWGQGPYF.

V usage is TRBV19 and J usage is TRBJ1-5; D not certain. Trimming stripped 3 bases from V and 4 bases from J, with 10 bases between. From germline, CDR1 is LNHDA and CDR2 SQIVND (reference sequence). The CDR3 totals 14 residues. The CDR3 sequence is CASSIWAGNQPQHF. For the CDR3, the DNA is TGTGCCAGTAGTATTTGGGCCGGGAATCAGCCCCAGCATTTT.

The chain uses TRBV27 and TRBJ2-5; maybe TRBD1 (5 bases). The CDR3 is 15 residues long. CDR1 is MNHEY, CDR2 SMNVEV, per germline (reference sequence). With 0 bases removed from V and 0 bases from J, the gap between germline ends came to 8 bases. The CDR3 DNA sequence: TGTGCCAGCAGTTTATCGTGGGGCTACCAAGAGACCCAGTACTTC. Its translation: CASSLSWGYQETQYF.

This clone appeared once. This rearrangement joins TRBV5-6 to TRBJ2-7; D may be TRBD2 (5 bases). Per the germline V gene, CDR1 is SGHDT and CDR2 is YYEEEE. The CDR3 contains 11 residues. The V end lost 5 bases, the J end lost 6 bases, and 9 bases lay between the germline ends. CDR3 sequence (DNA): TGTGCCAGCAGAGCGGTCGGCGAGCAGTACTTC. Translated, it gives CASRAVGEQYF. The full variable domain, its missing parts supplied by reference TRBV5-6 and TRBJ2-7, is DAGVTQSPTHLIKTRGQQVTLRCSPKSGHDTVSWYQQALGQGPQFIFQYYEEEERQRGNFPDRFSGHQFPNYSSELNVNALLLGDSALYLCASRAVGEQYFGPGTRLTVT.

This clone was seen a single time. The V call is TRBV7-3, the J call TRBJ2-5; the D gene is possibly TRBD1 (5 bases). V was trimmed by 2 bases and J by 5 bases, leaving 15 bases between them. Per the germline V gene, CDR1 is SGHTA and CDR2 is FQGTGA. The CDR3 length is 15 residues. The CDR3 region is CASSLLWGERETQYF. The CDR3 DNA sequence: TGTGCCAGCAGCTTACTCTGGGGCGAACGGGAGACCCAGTACTTC.

J is TRBJ2-7 and V is TRBV4-2; the D gene is possibly TRBD2 (6 bases). Germline-derived CDR1 and CDR2 are LGHNA and YNFKEQ. CDR3 length equals 15 residues. V dropped 1 base and J dropped 6 bases, with 16 bases sitting between them. The CDR3 sequence: CASSQGFGEAREQYF. In DNA, the CDR3 is TGTGCCAGCAGCCAAGGGTTTGGGGAGGCCCGCGAGCAGTACTTC.

This chain connects TRBV6-1 to TRBJ2-7; 7 bases map to TRBD1. V shed 8 bases and J 3 bases; nucleotides not matched to a gene: 4. The CDR3 contains 12 residues. Germline V gene lookup returns CDR1 MNHNS and CDR2 SASEGT. The CDR3 region has the DNA TGTGCCAGCGGAACAGGGGTCTACGAGCAGTACTTC. Its translation: CASGTGVYEQYF.

A word on this clone: Other DNA sequences in this specimen translate into the identical CDR3. The V and J genes are TRBV27 and TRBJ1-5, with D uncertain. The germline gives CDR1 MNHEY, CDR2 SMNVEV (reference sequence). V gave up 1 base and J gave up 2 bases, with 3 bases separating them. The CDR3 totals 13 residues. CDR3 nucleotides: TGTGCCAGCAGTTTATTAGGCAATCAGCCCCAGCATTTT. Its protein product is CASSLLGNQPQHF.

About this clone itself: Other DNA sequences from this sample encode an identical CDR3 as well. The chain combines TRBV7-9 with TRBJ2-7; 7 nucleotides line up with TRBD2. Germline CDR1 reads SEHNR; CDR2 reads FQNEAQ (reference sequence). The length of the CDR3 is 15 residues. Losses at the gene ends were 8 bases for V and 2 bases for J; bases not matched to a gene: 12. The CDR3 region is CASYHSSGITYEQYF. As DNA, the CDR3 is TGTGCCAGCTACCACTCCAGCGGGATCACCTACGAGCAGTACTTC.

V gene TRBV9 combines with J gene TRBJ2-7; D may be TRBD2 (7 bases). The V end lost 4 bases, the J end lost 2 bases, and 16 bases lay between the germline ends. This CDR3 contains 15 residues. CDR1 SGDLS and CDR2 YYNGEE come from the germline V gene. CDR3 nucleotides: TGTGCCAGCAGCCTCGAGGGGGGAGGGACCTACGAGCAGTACTTC. This encodes CASSLEGGGTYEQYF.

The chain employs TRBV9 and TRBJ2-4; no reliable D call. Trimming pared 0 bases from V and 3 bases from J, leaving 7 bases between. The CDR3 is 14 residues long. Germline lookup yields CDR1 SGDLS and CDR2 YYNGEE. Written as DNA, the CDR3 is TGTGCCAGCAGCGTAGGGCTCCTCAAAAACATTCAGTACTTC. Translation gives CASSVGLLKNIQYF. Based on the CDR3 plus reference TRBV9 and TRBJ2-4, the full variable domain is DSGVTQTPKHLITATGQRVTLRCSPRSGDLSVYWYQQSLDQGLQFLIQYYNGEERAKGNILERFSAQQFPDLHSELNLSSLELGDSALYFCASSVGLLKNIQYFGAGTRLSVL.

The chain combines TRBV7-6 with TRBJ1-1; no reliable D call. Germline loops: CDR1 SGHVS, CDR2 FNYEAQ. Trimming shortened V by 0 bases and J by 3 bases, and 5 bases separated the two germline ends. The CDR3 extends over 13 amino acids. The CDR3 sequence is CASSLALYTEAFF. The CDR3, as DNA: TGTGCCAGCAGCTTAGCGCTATACACTGAAGCTTTCTTT.

The chain links TRBV27 to TRBJ2-7, with 12 positions matching TRBD1. The CDR3 sequence is 17 residues long. Germline CDR1 and CDR2: MNHEY and SMNVEV (reference sequence). J lost 4 bases, V lost 0 bases, and 7 bases had no gene match. CDR3 loop: CASSLSLGDRGRYEQYF. The CDR3 DNA reads as TGTGCCAGCAGTTTATCCCTAGGGGACAGGGGGCGTTACGAGCAGTACTTC.

This clone appeared once. The chain couples TRBV5-6 to TRBJ1-3; D gene unclear. V lost 4 bases, J lost 6 bases, and 14 bases lay in between. The CDR3 is 14 amino acids. Looked up from germline, CDR1 is SGHDT and CDR2 is YYEEEE. The DNA for the CDR3 is TGTGCCAGCAGCGAGGGAGGGTCGGTAAACACCATATATTTT. This sequence encodes CASSEGGSVNTIYF.

The chain couples TRBV9 to TRBJ2-3; 7 bases align to TRBD1. The CDR3 length is 14 residues. Unmatched junction bases numbered 7, after V lost 3 bases and J lost 6 bases. Per germline, CDR1 SGDLS and CDR2 YYNGEE. The CDR3, as DNA: TGTGCCAGCAGCGGAGAGGGGGCTTTGGATACGCAGTATTTT. It is translated as CASSGEGALDTQYF.